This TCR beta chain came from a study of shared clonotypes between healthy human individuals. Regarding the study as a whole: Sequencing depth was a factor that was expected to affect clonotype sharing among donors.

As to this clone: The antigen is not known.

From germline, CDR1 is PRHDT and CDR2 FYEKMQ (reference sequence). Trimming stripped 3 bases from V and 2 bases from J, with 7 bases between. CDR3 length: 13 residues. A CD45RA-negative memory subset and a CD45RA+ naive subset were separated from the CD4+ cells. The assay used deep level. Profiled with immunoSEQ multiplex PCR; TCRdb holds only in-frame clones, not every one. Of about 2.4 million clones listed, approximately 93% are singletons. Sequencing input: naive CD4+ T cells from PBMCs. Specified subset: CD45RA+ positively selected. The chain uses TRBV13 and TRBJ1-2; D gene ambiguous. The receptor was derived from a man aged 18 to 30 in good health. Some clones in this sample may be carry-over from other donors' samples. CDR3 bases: TGTGCCAGCAGCTTGACGGCGAACTATGGCTACACCTTC. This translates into CASSLTANYGYTF.